The 29 T cell receptor beta chains presented below share a single source sample, sequenced in a study of T cells after posttransplantation cyclophosphamide (dated by TCRdb to the mid-2010s). Receptors were amplified or captured by the immunoSEQ multiplex PCR assay. This is the immuneACCESS table as TCRdb keeps it, with only in-frame sequences that have V and J called. A part of the clones is gone; compared with another copy, unresolved V genes explain less than half, and the rest is unexplained. The sample has about 19,000 clones on record, less than 80% of them singletons. The ten top clones hold 25% to 30% of the sample. The sample's treatment or condition label, in plain terms: high-dose cyclophosphamide on days +3 and +4 as single-agent GVHD prophylaxis. For conditioning, the PTCy patients got busulfan and fludarabine, then a related or unrelated marrow graft, followed by cyclophosphamide on days +3 and +4.

This specimen was PBMCs, taken after an allogeneic stem cell transplant with post-transplant cyclophosphamide. These receptor sequences come from a male patient aged 30 to 40 who received an allogeneic stem cell transplant from a related donor, was CMV-positive, and had acute GVHD only. Some T cells may originate with the graft donor following a transplant.

This chain uses TRBV7-2 with TRBJ2-7; no definite D call. V dropped 1 base and J dropped 4 bases, with 5 bases sitting between them. Germline CDR1 SGHTA, CDR2 FQGNSA. The CDR3 consists of 12 residues. CDR3 nucleotide sequence: TGTGCCAGCAGCTTAGGAGAATACGAGCAGTACTTC. It is translated as CASSLGEYEQYF.

This clone was seen a few times. The CDR3 region is CASRVGVNSPLHF. In DNA form, the CDR3 reads TGTGCCAGCAGAGTCGGAGTTAATTCACCCCTCCACTTT. V is TRBV14 and J is TRBJ1-6; D is unclear. Germline loops: CDR1 SGHDN, CDR2 FVKESK. The V end lost 6 bases, the J end lost 6 bases, and 9 bases lay between the germline ends. The CDR3 has 13 residues.

This clone was detected once. The V and J genes are TRBV12-2 and TRBJ2-7; the table calls TRBD1, which could not be checked here. TRBV12-2 is a pseudogene. CDR3 length: 15 residues. The CDR3 coding sequence is TGTGCAAGTCGCTTAGCGGGGGACAAAAACTACGAGCAGTACTTC. Its translation: CASRLAGDKNYEQYF.

The chain has TRBV18 and TRBJ1-1, with 7 bases aligning to TRBD1. V gave up 2 bases and J gave up 0 bases; unmatched junction bases: 3. The CDR3 is made up of 15 amino acids. Looked up from germline, CDR1 is KGHSH and CDR2 is LQKENI. CDR3 protein: CASSPMTGLNTEAFF. CDR3 nucleotide sequence: TGTGCCAGCTCACCAATGACAGGGTTGAACACTGAAGCTTTCTTT.

V usage is TRBV2 and J usage is TRBJ1-2; D might be TRBD1 (6 bases). This CDR3 is built from 13 residues. Trimming pared 6 bases from V and 7 bases from J, leaving 15 bases between. Germline CDR1 and CDR2: SNHLY and FYNNEI. The CDR3 DNA follows: TGTGCCAGCAGCCCCTTGGGGGGGCTTGGCTACACCTTC. Translated, it gives CASSPLGGLGYTF.

The chain uses TRBV28 and TRBJ1-2; TRBD1 matches at 7 bases. Germline V lookup: CDR1 MDHEN, CDR2 SYDVKM. J lost 5 bases, V lost 4 bases, and 1 base had no gene match. The CDR3 is made up of 12 amino acids. As DNA, the CDR3 is TGTGCCAGCAGTTCAGGGGGGTATGGCTACACCTTC. Its protein product is CASSSGGYGYTF.

This clone was recorded a few times. The chain carries TRBV4-1 and TRBJ1-2, with a weak D call TRBD1 (5 bases). Trimming removed 1 base at V and 3 bases at J, with 12 bases between. The CDR3 extends over 15 amino acids. The germline gives CDR1 MGHRA, CDR2 YSYEKL. The CDR3 DNA sequence: TGCGCCAGCAGCCAAGGTTTCAGGGCGGACTATGGCTACACCTTC. This translates into CASSQGFRADYGYTF.

With respect to this clone: One end of the junction fails to match germline, which may point to a read error. The rearrangement joins TRBV9 to TRBJ2-2, with 10 bases identical to TRBD2. The CDR3 is 14 residues long. Germline V lookup: CDR1 SGDLS, CDR2 YYNGEE. CDR3 sequence: CASSGGHNTGELFF. The CDR3 DNA reads TGTGCCAGTAGCGGGGGGCATAACACCGGGGAGCTGTTTTTT.

The gene calls are TRBV11-2 and TRBJ1-1; D not resolved. The CDR3 is 13 residues long. V lost 0 bases and J lost 7, with 9 bases in between. CDR1 and CDR2 from the germline V gene are SGHAT and FQNNGV. This CDR3 reads CASSLDRGSEAFF. The CDR3 DNA is TGTGCCAGCAGCTTAGATAGAGGGAGTGAAGCTTTCTTT.

V and J are TRBV7-2 and TRBJ1-2; 8 bases align to TRBD1. The CDR3 consists of 13 residues. V trimming: 5 bases; J trimming: 6 bases; junction bases outside the gene matches: 5. Germline assignment: CDR1 SGHTA and CDR2 FQGNSA. The CDR3 DNA reads TGTGCCAGCAGCCCGCAGGGGGCGCATGGCTACACCTTC. Encoded protein: CASSPQGAHGYTF.

The J gene is TRBJ1-6, the V gene TRBV2; no firm D call. Germline lookup yields CDR1 SNHLY and CDR2 FYNNEI. V gave up 1 base and J gave up 6 bases, with 13 bases separating them. This CDR3 comprises 16 residues. The CDR3 bases are TGTGCCAGCAGTGAAGATCAGTTAGGGAGTAATTCACCCCTCCACTTT. It specifies CASSEDQLGSNSPLHF. The complete variable domain, with remaining parts taken from reference TRBV2 and TRBJ1-6, reads EPEVTQTPSHQVTQMGQEVILRCVPISNHLYFYWYRQILGQKVEFLVSFYNNEISEKSEIFDDQFSVERPDGSNFTLKIRSTKLEDSAMYFCASSEDQLGSNSPLHFGNGTRLTVT.

The chain combines TRBV18 with TRBJ2-7; 8 bases align to TRBD2. V shed 2 bases, J shed 9 bases, and the junction held 6 bases outside the gene matches. Germline CDR1 and CDR2: KGHSH and LQKENI. This CDR3 has 13 residues. Here the CDR3 DNA reads TGTGCCAGCTCACCAACCCCGCGGGGGGCGCAGTACTTC. Amino acid sequence: CASSPTPRGAQYF.

The chain combines TRBV5-1 with TRBJ1-6; possible D gene TRBD1, 6 bases. V lost 0 bases to trimming and J lost 6 bases, with 7 bases between them. The CDR3 has 14 amino acids. Germline assignment: CDR1 SGHRS and CDR2 YFSETQ. The CDR3 sequence: CASSLGQVNSPLHF. The CDR3 DNA reads TGCGCCAGCAGCTTGGGACAGGTTAATTCACCCCTCCACTTT.

V usage is TRBV5-1 and J usage is TRBJ2-1, with 10 positions matching TRBD2. The CDR3 covers 16 residues. CDR1 SGHRS and CDR2 YFSETQ come from the germline V gene. Trimming removed 4 bases from V and 7 bases from J; junction bases left unmatched: 11. For the CDR3, the DNA is TGCGCCAGCAGCCTTTTCGGTAGCGGGGGGTCTAATGAGCAGTTCTTC. It encodes CASSLFGSGGSNEQFF.

The table lists this clone with a count of one. This chain joins TRBV6-4 and TRBJ1-2; weak D call: TRBD1 (6 bases). There are 14 residues in the CDR3. Germline CDR1 is MRHNA and CDR2 is SNTAGT. V was cut by 5 bases and J by 9 bases, with 19 bases left in between. The CDR3: CASSPDSYLGRYTF. The CDR3 bases are TGTGCCAGCAGTCCGGACAGTTACCTCGGACGCTACACCTTC.

This chain uses TRBV6-4 with TRBJ1-5, with D possibly TRBD1 on 6 matching bases. V was trimmed by 3 bases and J by 5 bases, leaving 14 bases between them. Looked up from germline, CDR1 is MRHNA and CDR2 is SNTAGT. The CDR3 is made up of 15 amino acids. In nucleotides, the CDR3 is TGTGCCAGCAGTGAGACCACAGGGTTGGATCAGCCCCAGCATTTT. This codes for CASSETTGLDQPQHF.

This clone was detected a few times. CDR3 sequence: CASSSQGAGRDTGELFF. The CDR3 coding sequence is TGTGCCAGCAGTTCACAGGGGGCGGGACGTGACACCGGGGAGCTGTTTTTT. The rearrangement uses TRBV27 and TRBJ2-2; TRBD1 agrees at 9 bases. Germline V lookup: CDR1 MNHEY, CDR2 SMNVEV (reference sequence). The CDR3 has 17 amino acids. V was clipped by 4 bases and J by 3 bases; unmatched bases: 9.

V gene TRBV7-8 combines with J gene TRBJ2-7, with 8 positions matching TRBD1. V trimming: 5 bases; J trimming: 9 bases; junction bases outside the gene matches: 15. The CDR3 runs to 15 residues. Germline V gives CDR1 SGHVS, CDR2 FQNEAQ. This CDR3 reads CASSAQGAVSSGQYF. In nucleotides, the CDR3 is TGTGCCAGCAGCGCCCAGGGGGCAGTATCGTCTGGGCAGTACTTC.

V and J are TRBV7-6 and TRBJ2-5, with a possible D match to TRBD2 (5 bases). The V gene's germline CDR1 is SGHVS and CDR2 FNYEAQ. V was trimmed by 5 bases and J by 5 bases, leaving 15 bases between them. The CDR3 has 14 amino acids. CDR3 sequence: CASSPRRSAETQYF. The DNA for the CDR3 is TGTGCCAGCAGCCCCCGACGTAGCGCTGAGACCCAGTACTTC.

V is TRBV5-1 and J is TRBJ2-1; 16 bases align to TRBD2. Trimming cost V 2 bases and J 9 bases; bases outside gene matches: 14. Germline loops: CDR1 SGHRS, CDR2 YFSETQ. This CDR3 spans 19 amino acids. Here the CDR3 reads CASSLASPGTSGGAGEQFF. CDR3 sequence (DNA): TGCGCCAGCAGCTTAGCTAGTCCCGGGACTAGCGGGGGGGCCGGTGAGCAGTTCTTC.

This clone was observed a few times. The rearrangement uses TRBV19 and TRBJ2-1; TRBD1 aligns across 7 bases. The V gene end was trimmed by 7 bases and the J gene end by 2 bases; junction bases not matched to a gene: 8. Germline CDR1 and CDR2: LNHDA and SQIVND (reference sequence). This CDR3 region has 15 residues. CDR3 amino acids: CASTARDRPYNEQFF. In nucleotides, the CDR3 is TGTGCCAGTACCGCTCGGGACAGACCCTACAATGAGCAGTTCTTC.

The rearrangement uses TRBV5-4 and TRBJ2-1, with TRBD2 matching over 14 bases. The CDR3 length is 16 residues. From germline, CDR1 is SGHNT and CDR2 YYREEE (reference sequence). The trim removed 1 base at V and 4 bases at J, leaving 1 base unmatched. The chain's CDR3 is CASSLRLAGGYNEQFF. The CDR3 bases are TGTGCCAGCAGCTTGAGACTAGCGGGGGGGTACAATGAGCAGTTCTTC.

This clone was seen only a few times. The chain is built from TRBV11-1 and TRBJ1-2; weak D call: TRBD1 (6 bases). Looked up from germline, CDR1 is SGHAT and CDR2 is FQDESV (reference sequence). The V gene lost 4 bases and the J gene lost 4 bases, with 7 bases spanning the gap. The CDR3 loop spans 12 amino acids. The CDR3 loop reads CASSSDSYGYTF. The CDR3 DNA sequence: TGTGCCAGCAGCTCGGACAGCTATGGCTACACCTTC.

V is TRBV27 and J is TRBJ2-3; 11 nucleotides match TRBD2. Germline values: CDR1 MNHEY, CDR2 SMNVEV (reference sequence). This CDR3 contains 17 residues. V was pared by 5 bases and J by 2 bases, with 9 bases of the junction left unmatched. The CDR3 sequence is CASSGTSGSLYTDTQYF. CDR3 bases: TGTGCCAGCAGTGGGACTAGCGGTTCCTTATACACAGATACGCAGTATTTT.

This clone has only one observation. For the CDR3, the DNA is TGTGCCAGCAGCTTAGCAGGGCAGGGCTACGAGCAGTACTTC. Translated, it gives CASSLAGQGYEQYF. The chain combines TRBV7-6 with TRBJ2-7; weak D call: TRBD1 (5 bases). Germline V gives CDR1 SGHVS, CDR2 FNYEAQ. V shed 0 bases and J shed 3 bases, with 9 bases lying between them. The CDR3 spans 14 residues.

The chain is built from TRBV23-1 and TRBJ1-6; 8 bases line up with TRBD1. TRBV23-1 is placed among ORFs of uncertain function. The CDR3 is 18 residues long. Unmatched junction bases numbered 12, after V lost 3 bases and J lost 5 bases. The CDR3, as DNA: TGCGCCAGCAGTCAGGATCTCAGGGGGCGATGGGATAATTCACCCCTCCACTTT. It encodes CASSQDLRGRWDNSPLHF.

V is TRBV7-2 and J is TRBJ2-1; D not resolved. The CDR3 sequence is 13 residues long. V was clipped by 3 bases and J by 4 bases, with 7 bases between them. CDR1 and CDR2 from the germline V gene are SGHTA and FQGNSA. This CDR3 is CASSLVRYNEQFF. The CDR3 DNA is TGTGCCAGCAGCTTGGTCAGGTACAATGAGCAGTTCTTC.

The chain uses TRBV28 and TRBJ1-6, with D possibly being TRBD1 (5 bases). V lost 3 bases and J lost 4, with 13 bases in between. The germline CDR1 and CDR2 sequences are MDHEN and SYDVKM. The CDR3 extends over 16 amino acids. The CDR3: CASSLGRQGYNSPLHF. CDR3 sequence (DNA): TGTGCCAGCAGTTTGGGGAGGCAGGGTTATAATTCACCCCTCCACTTT.

The genes are TRBV28 and TRBJ2-4, with 8 bases fitting TRBD2. Germline V CDR1 and CDR2: MDHEN, SYDVKM. The CDR3 length is 20 residues. V shed 3 bases and J 0 bases; nucleotides not matched to a gene: 16. The CDR3 region has the DNA TGTGCCAGCAGTTTCTCCCGGGCGGGGGGCCAAACTCTAGCCAAAAACATTCAGTACTTC. Translating it yields CASSFSRAGGQTLAKNIQYF.